This TCR beta chain was identified in a study of cytomegalovirus exposure and HLA in healthy donors. Turning to the study itself: The 120 million or so unique TCR beta sequences, from approximately 170 million T cells, were found by an earlier analysis. Study-wide findings and caveats: Analyzed later, most CMV-associated TCR beta chains appeared HLA-restricted.

On this clone itself: Its antigen is not known.

The study ran its PCR with 60 Vbeta and 13 Jbeta primers. Data came from immunoSEQ multiplex PCR; TCRdb stores just in-frame clones and leaves some out. The table has 99,000 or so clones, 12% to 15% seen once. Nominal health characterized the donors when sampled, though unrecorded immune exposures were likely. Sequencing input: PBMCs. The origin of this receptor is a female donor in good health and CMV-seronegative.

CDR3 nucleotide sequence: TGTGCCAGCAGCACCGGACTAGCGGAAAATTACGAGCAGTACTTC. It encodes CASSTGLAENYEQYF. The V and J genes are TRBV9 and TRBJ2-7, with TRBD2 identical over 10 bases. In germline, CDR1 is SGDLS, CDR2 YYNGEE. The CDR3 runs to 15 residues. V gave up 4 bases and J gave up 4 bases; unmatched junction bases: 8. Supplemented by reference TRBV9 and TRBJ2-7, the full variable domain reads DSGVTQTPKHLITATGQRVTLRCSPRSGDLSVYWYQQSLDQGLQFLIQYYNGEERAKGNILERFSAQQFPDLHSELNLSSLELGDSALYFCASSTGLAENYEQYFGPGTRLTVT.